Following are 7 T cell receptor beta chains from one sample sequenced in a study of technical replicates of blood from several donors. TCRdb keeps only in-frame clones here, not all; method: immunoSEQ multiplex PCR. This table holds roughly 79,000 clones, 91% found once. Sample: T cells isolated from PBMCs. The receptors derive from a human donor in good health. Some clones in this sample may be carry-over from other donors' samples.

The chain recombines TRBV20-1 with TRBJ1-1, with D possibly matching TRBD1 (6 bases). This CDR3 is 11 amino acids long. Trimming removed 4 bases at V and 11 bases at J, with 14 bases between. Germline V gene lookup returns CDR1 DFQATT and CDR2 SNEGSKA (reference sequence). The CDR3, as DNA: TGCAGTGCTAAGCGGGGGGCTGGGGCTTTCTTT. It specifies CSAKRGAGAFF.

V usage is TRBV25-1 and J usage is TRBJ1-1, with 9 positions matching TRBD1. The germline V gene encodes CDR1 MGHDK and CDR2 SYGVNS. The CDR3 has 17 amino acids. J gave up 6 bases and V 0 bases, and 11 bases lay outside the gene matches. The CDR3: CASSEYLTGGETPEAFF. CDR3 nucleotides: TGTGCCAGCAGTGAATACCTAACAGGGGGCGAAACGCCTGAAGCTTTCTTT.

This chain links TRBV7-9 with TRBJ2-7, with 10 bases that match TRBD1. V trimming: 5 bases; J trimming: 6 bases; junction bases outside the gene matches: 4. Germline CDR1 is SEHNR and CDR2 is FQNEAQ (reference sequence). The CDR3 sequence is 13 residues long. The CDR3: CASSRDRGGEQYF. In nucleotides, the CDR3 is TGTGCCAGCAGCCGGGACAGGGGAGGCGAGCAGTACTTC.

In its sample, this clone was seen once. The CDR3 reads CASSANTRSTDTQYF. CDR3 DNA sequence: TGTGCCAGCAGCGCAAACACCCGTAGCACAGATACGCAGTATTTT. The gene calls are TRBV11-2 and TRBJ2-3; D not resolved. Germline loops: CDR1 SGHAT, CDR2 FQNNGV. This CDR3 region has 15 residues. Trimming took 5 bases from V and 0 from J, leaving 12 bases between them.

The J gene is TRBJ1-1, the V gene TRBV18; possibly TRBD1 for D (5 bases). Per the germline V gene, CDR1 is KGHSH and CDR2 is LQKENI. The CDR3 is made up of 13 amino acids. Trimming shortened V by 0 bases and J by 6 bases, and 8 bases separated the two germline ends. DNA of the CDR3: TGTGCCAGCTCACCACCGACAGTCGCTGAAGCTTTCTTT. This encodes CASSPPTVAEAFF.

The chain recombines TRBV25-1 with TRBJ2-7, with 7 bases aligning to TRBD1. The germline CDR1 and CDR2 sequences are MGHDK and SYGVNS. The V gene end was trimmed by 6 bases and the J gene end by 4 bases; junction bases not matched to a gene: 3. The CDR3 runs 12 residues. The CDR3 DNA reads TGTGCCAGCAGGGGACAGCTTTACGAGCAGTACTTC. Residues: CASRGQLYEQYF.

V is TRBV18 and J is TRBJ2-7; 10 nucleotides match TRBD1. The CDR3 is 15 amino acids. Unmatched junction bases numbered 3, after V lost 0 bases and J lost 4 bases. Germline V gives CDR1 KGHSH, CDR2 LQKENI. The CDR3 here is CASSPPGTGVYEQYF. The DNA for the CDR3 is TGTGCCAGCTCACCACCGGGGACAGGGGTTTACGAGCAGTACTTC.